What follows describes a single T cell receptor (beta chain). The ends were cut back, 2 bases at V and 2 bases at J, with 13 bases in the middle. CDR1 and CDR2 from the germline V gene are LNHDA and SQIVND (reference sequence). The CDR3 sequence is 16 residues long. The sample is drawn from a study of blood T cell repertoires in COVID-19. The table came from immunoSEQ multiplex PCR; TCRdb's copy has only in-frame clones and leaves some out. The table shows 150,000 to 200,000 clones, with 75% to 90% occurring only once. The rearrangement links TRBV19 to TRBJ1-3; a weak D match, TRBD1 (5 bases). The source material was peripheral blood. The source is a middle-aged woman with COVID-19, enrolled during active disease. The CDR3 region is CASSITSLTAGNTIYF. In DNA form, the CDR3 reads TGTGCCAGTAGTATAACGTCCCTGACAGCTGGAAACACCATATATTTT.